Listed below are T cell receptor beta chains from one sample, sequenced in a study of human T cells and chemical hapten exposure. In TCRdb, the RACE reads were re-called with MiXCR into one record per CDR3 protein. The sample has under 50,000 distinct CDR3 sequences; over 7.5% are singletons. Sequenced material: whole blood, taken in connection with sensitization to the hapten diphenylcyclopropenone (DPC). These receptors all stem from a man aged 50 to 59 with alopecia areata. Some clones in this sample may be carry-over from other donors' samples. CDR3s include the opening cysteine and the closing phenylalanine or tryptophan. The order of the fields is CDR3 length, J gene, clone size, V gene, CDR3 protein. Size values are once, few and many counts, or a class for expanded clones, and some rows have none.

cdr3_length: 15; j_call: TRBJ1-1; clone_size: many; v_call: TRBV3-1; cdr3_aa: CASSQGQVRGTEAFF
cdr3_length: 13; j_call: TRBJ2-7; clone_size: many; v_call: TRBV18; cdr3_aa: CASSPLASYEQYF
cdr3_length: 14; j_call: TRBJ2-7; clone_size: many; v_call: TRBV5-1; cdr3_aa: CASSVGTPTYEQYF
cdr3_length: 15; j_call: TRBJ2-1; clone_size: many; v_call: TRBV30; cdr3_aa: CAWSVWDRGLYEQFF
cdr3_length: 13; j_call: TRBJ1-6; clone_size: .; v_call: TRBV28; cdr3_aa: CASSRDRTSPLHF
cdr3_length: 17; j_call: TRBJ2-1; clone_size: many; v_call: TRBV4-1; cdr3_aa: CASSQDGLAGSYNEQFF
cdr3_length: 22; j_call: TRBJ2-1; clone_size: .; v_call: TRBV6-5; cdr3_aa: CASSYSSSSLLAGGGGYNEQFF
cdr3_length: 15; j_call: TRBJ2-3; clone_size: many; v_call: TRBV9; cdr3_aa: CASSPTARDTDTQYF
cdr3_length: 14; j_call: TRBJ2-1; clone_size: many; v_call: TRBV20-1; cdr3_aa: CSARSGQHLNEQFF
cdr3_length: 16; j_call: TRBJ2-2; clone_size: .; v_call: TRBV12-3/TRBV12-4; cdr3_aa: CASSLAWTQNTGELFF
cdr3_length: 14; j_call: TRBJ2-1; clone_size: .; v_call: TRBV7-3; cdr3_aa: CASTQGLASQEQFF
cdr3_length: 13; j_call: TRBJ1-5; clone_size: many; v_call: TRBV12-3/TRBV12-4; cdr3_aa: CASSLDGTVSQHF
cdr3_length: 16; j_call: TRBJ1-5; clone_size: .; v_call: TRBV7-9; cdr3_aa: CASSGGREGLNQPQHF
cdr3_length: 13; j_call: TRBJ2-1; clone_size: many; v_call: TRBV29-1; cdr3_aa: CSVGSSGYDEQFF
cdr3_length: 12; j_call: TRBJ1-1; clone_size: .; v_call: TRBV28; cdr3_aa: CASSPDSREAFF
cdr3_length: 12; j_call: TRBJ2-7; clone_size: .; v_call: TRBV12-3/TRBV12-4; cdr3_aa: CASSQGQTTGYF